Below are 27 T cell receptor beta chains sequenced from a single sample in a study of blood T cell repertoires in COVID-19. Some clones are missing from TCRdb's copy, which holds only in-frame ones; the method was immunoSEQ multiplex PCR. The data contain about 140,000 clones, around 90% of them seen just once; the ten biggest clones take up 1.5% to 2%. Specimen: peripheral blood. These receptors were collected from a woman aged 50 to 60 with acute or convalescent COVID-19.

V gene TRBV19 combines with J gene TRBJ1-4; perhaps TRBD1 as D (5 bases). V dropped 4 bases and J dropped 7 bases, with 25 bases sitting between them. Germline CDR1 is LNHDA and CDR2 is SQIVND (reference sequence). The CDR3 loop spans 18 amino acids. CDR3 sequence: CASSTQASSVGHGEKLFF. The CDR3 DNA sequence: TGTGCCAGTAGTACTCAGGCATCCTCTGTGGGGCACGGTGAAAAACTGTTTTTT.

On this clone: The sample holds other DNA sequences that translate to the same CDR3. The rearrangement joins TRBV19 to TRBJ2-7; 8 bases are shared with TRBD1. The CDR3 is made up of 12 amino acids. Unmatched junction bases numbered 6, after V lost 10 bases and J lost 4 bases. Germline CDR1 LNHDA, CDR2 SQIVND (reference sequence). The chain's CDR3 is CATGQGIYEQYF. The CDR3 DNA is TGTGCCACCGGACAGGGAATTTACGAGCAGTACTTC.

The rearrangement joins TRBV18 to TRBJ1-4; 11 nucleotides match TRBD1. The J segment lost 7 bases and the V segment lost 6 bases, leaving 7 bases of the junction unmatched. Germline V gives CDR1 KGHSH, CDR2 LQKENI. The CDR3 loop spans 15 amino acids. CDR3 sequence (DNA): TGTGCCAGCTCCCCCGGACAGGGGGCAAGTGAAAAACTGTTTTTT. This translates into CASSPGQGASEKLFF.

This chain connects TRBV6-5 to TRBJ1-2; possible D gene TRBD1, 6 bases. Germline CDR1 and CDR2: MNHEY and SVGAGI. The CDR3 is 13 amino acids. The ends were cut back, 11 bases at V and 2 bases at J, with 15 bases in the middle. The DNA of the CDR3 is TGTGCCCTAAGGTGGCAGGGGAACTATGGCTACACCTTC. This codes for CALRWQGNYGYTF.

CDR3: CASSQDREINTF. As DNA, the CDR3 is TGTGCCAGCAGTCAAGACAGGGAGATAAACACCTTC. The V call is TRBV12-3 or TRBV12-4, the J call TRBJ1-2; 7 bases line up with TRBD1. The trim removed 5 bases at V and 12 bases at J, leaving 9 bases unmatched. The CDR3 is made up of 12 amino acids.

The genes are TRBV4-1 and TRBJ1-2; a possible D gene is TRBD1 (5 bases). CDR3 size: 15 residues. Trimming took off 4 bases at V and 0 bases at J, with 12 bases between the two ends. Germline CDR1 MGHRA, CDR2 YSYEKL. CDR3 in DNA: TGCGCCAGCAGCCGCCTGACAGCGTCTAACTATGGCTACACCTTC. Translated, it gives CASSRLTASNYGYTF.

This clone appeared once. This chain links TRBV2 with TRBJ2-7; possible D gene TRBD2, 6 bases. This CDR3 spans 12 amino acids. Trimming stripped 8 bases from V and 2 bases from J, with 10 bases between. Germline CDR1 SNHLY, CDR2 FYNNEI. The CDR3 region is CASQGGTYEQYF. The CDR3 bases are TGTGCCAGCCAAGGAGGGACCTACGAGCAGTACTTC.

The chain has TRBV7-8 and TRBJ2-1; TRBD2 might be the D (6 bases). The CDR3 runs to 15 residues. Germline CDR1 reads SGHVS; CDR2 reads FQNEAQ. Between the trimmed V and J ends, which lost 6 bases and 5 bases, there was a span of 17 bases. The CDR3 is CASRQSRIADNEQFF. The CDR3 DNA reads as TGTGCCAGCAGACAATCGAGGATAGCGGACAATGAGCAGTTCTTC.

Here the CDR3 reads CASSLSLGTQYF. CDR3 sequence (DNA): TGTGCCAGTAGTCTATCCCTCGGGACCCAGTACTTC. The gene calls are TRBV19 and TRBJ2-5; no clear D. The length of the CDR3 is 12 residues. V was shortened by 5 bases and J by 7 bases, with 11 bases between the two germline ends. Germline V gene sequence: CDR1 LNHDA, CDR2 SQIVND (reference sequence).

This clone has only a few counts. The chain combines TRBV27 with TRBJ1-1; the D is unclear. Germline V gives CDR1 MNHEY, CDR2 SMNVEV (reference sequence). The CDR3 runs to 13 residues. Trimming stripped 2 bases from V and 1 base from J, with 5 bases between. CDR3 sequence (DNA): TGTGCCAGCAGTTTAGACACGAACACTGAAGCTTTCTTT. Its translation: CASSLDTNTEAFF.

The chain is built from TRBV5-4 and TRBJ2-1; 9 bases fit TRBD1. With V trimmed by 4 bases and J by 5 bases, 1 base remained unmatched. Germline V gene sequence: CDR1 SGHNT, CDR2 YYREEE (reference sequence). CDR3 length: 13 amino acids. The CDR3 loop reads CASSRTGDNEQFF. The DNA for the CDR3 is TGTGCCAGCAGCAGGACAGGGGACAATGAGCAGTTCTTC.

V gene TRBV19 combines with J gene TRBJ2-6; 11 bases agree with TRBD1. The germline gives CDR1 LNHDA, CDR2 SQIVND (reference sequence). The CDR3 is 19 amino acids. The V segment lost 6 bases and the J segment 5 bases; nucleotides outside the gene matches: 15. The CDR3 DNA reads TGTGCCAGTAGCTTCCCCCCCGGACAGGGGGCTACTTGGGCCAACGTCCTGACTTTC. Residues: CASSFPPGQGATWANVLTF.

The chain employs TRBV9 and TRBJ2-3; 8 nucleotides align to TRBD2. The CDR3 is made up of 15 amino acids. Germline CDR1 SGDLS, CDR2 YYNGEE. J was trimmed by 0 bases and V by 0 bases; bases with no gene match: 0. CDR3 sequence: CASSVVAGSTDTQYF. The CDR3 nucleotides read TGTGCCAGCAGCGTAGTAGCGGGGAGCACAGATACGCAGTATTTT.

The rearrangement links TRBV29-1 to TRBJ2-1, with TRBD2 identical over 9 bases. The CDR3 covers 15 residues. Trimming removed 7 bases from V and 3 bases from J; junction bases left unmatched: 10. The germline gives CDR1 SQVTM, CDR2 ANQGSEA. The CDR3 reads CSAYRLAALYNEQFF. CDR3 coding DNA: TGCAGCGCCTACCGACTAGCGGCGCTCTACAATGAGCAGTTCTTC.

This clone was seen only once. This chain joins TRBV6-5 and TRBJ2-7, with D hard to call. Germline V gives CDR1 MNHEY, CDR2 SVGAGI. CDR3 size: 11 residues. Trimming took 2 bases from V and 5 from J, leaving 4 bases between them. The DNA for the CDR3 is TGTGCCAGCAGTTACCTACACGAGCAGTACTTC. As protein: CASSYLHEQYF.

V usage is TRBV5-8 and J usage is TRBJ2-2; 8 nucleotides align to TRBD1. Germline CDR1 reads SGHTS; CDR2 reads YDEGEE. V dropped 4 bases and J dropped 7; count of bases not matched to a gene: 6. The CDR3 totals 14 residues. For the CDR3, the DNA is TGTGCCAGCAGCGACGACAGGGGTGGCGGGGAGCTGTTTTTT. This translates into CASSDDRGGGELFF.

J is TRBJ2-3 and V is TRBV19; possible D gene TRBD1, 5 bases. The CDR3 is 15 amino acids. Trimming shortened V by 2 bases and J by 7 bases, and 16 bases separated the two germline ends. The germline V gene encodes CDR1 LNHDA and CDR2 SQIVND (reference sequence). The CDR3: CASSIYWQGGNTQYF. The CDR3, as DNA: TGTGCCAGTAGTATATACTGGCAGGGTGGGAATACGCAGTATTTT.

The gene calls are TRBV30 and TRBJ1-5; TRBD1 agrees at 7 bases. Germline CDR1 and CDR2: GTSNPN and SVGIG (reference sequence). The length of the CDR3 is 13 residues. With V trimmed by 1 base and J by 5 bases, 2 bases remained unmatched. CDR3 coding DNA: TGTGCCTGGAGTGGCGGGACAGATCAGCCCCAGCATTTT. Protein product: CAWSGGTDQPQHF.

The chain carries TRBV19 and TRBJ1-2; 10 bases line up with TRBD1. The germline gives CDR1 LNHDA, CDR2 SQIVND (reference sequence). Germline trimming cut 4 bases from V and 6 bases from J; bases unmatched to any gene: 5. The CDR3 covers 14 residues. The CDR3 sequence is CASSTGQGGHGYTF. CDR3 in DNA: TGTGCCAGTAGTACCGGACAGGGGGGCCATGGCTACACCTTC.

The chain carries TRBV7-2 and TRBJ1-2; weak D call: TRBD1 (6 bases). The CDR3 has 14 residues. Germline lookup yields CDR1 SGHTA and CDR2 FQGNSA. Trimming cost V 0 bases and J 8 bases, with 13 bases left between them. The CDR3 spells CASSLARRGGGYTF. The CDR3 DNA follows: TGTGCCAGCAGCTTAGCGCGCAGGGGTGGAGGCTACACCTTC.

V usage is TRBV27 and J usage is TRBJ2-1; 7 bases are shared with TRBD2. The length of the CDR3 is 16 residues. J gave up 1 base and V 3 bases, and 6 bases lay outside the gene matches. Germline V gene data show CDR1 as MNHEY and CDR2 as SMNVEV (reference sequence). This CDR3 is CASSFRRAGSYNEQFF. CDR3 nucleotide sequence: TGTGCCAGCAGTTTTAGGAGAGCGGGGTCCTACAATGAGCAGTTCTTC.

In this sample, this clone turned up once. The J gene is TRBJ1-1, the V gene TRBV7-9; D gene uncertain. Germline V gene sequence: CDR1 SEHNR, CDR2 FQNEAQ (reference sequence). V lost 8 bases and J lost 1, with 8 bases in between. The CDR3 covers 12 residues. The CDR3 DNA reads as TGTGCCAGCCAGGTGGGGAACACTGAAGCTTTCTTT. The encoded protein is CASQVGNTEAFF.

This sequence joins TRBV5-1 and TRBJ1-2, with TRBD1 matching over 8 bases. Germline V gene sequence: CDR1 SGHRS, CDR2 YFSETQ. The CDR3 extends over 14 amino acids. V dropped 3 bases and J dropped 3; count of bases not matched to a gene: 4. The CDR3 is CASSSSTGDYGYTF. Here the CDR3 DNA reads TGCGCCAGCAGCTCGTCGACAGGGGACTATGGCTACACCTTC. The full variable domain, its missing parts supplied by reference TRBV5-1 and TRBJ1-2, is KAGVTQTPRYLIKTRGQQVTLSCSPISGHRSVSWYQQTPGQGLQFLFEYFSETQRNKGNFPGRFSGRQFSNSRSEMNVSTLELGDSALYLCASSSSTGDYGYTFGSGTRLTVV.

The V and J genes are TRBV7-2 and TRBJ2-2; 11 bases match TRBD2. The CDR3 is 15 amino acids. V dropped 6 bases and J dropped 7; count of bases not matched to a gene: 7. Germline V gene data show CDR1 as SGHTA and CDR2 as FQGNSA. The CDR3 DNA follows: TGTGCCAGCAGATCCCCTAGCGGGGGGAGCGGGGAGCTGTTTTTT. The encoded protein is CASRSPSGGSGELFF.

The genes are TRBV6-5 and TRBJ1-1; D uncertain. Germline CDR1 reads MNHEY; CDR2 reads SVGAGI. Trimming stripped 5 bases from V and 4 bases from J, with 11 bases between. The CDR3 has 13 residues. This CDR3 reads CASSLRPFTEAFF. CDR3 nucleotides: TGTGCCAGCAGTCTGCGCCCTTTCACTGAAGCTTTCTTT.

This chain connects TRBV25-1 to TRBJ1-3; the match to TRBD1 covers 10 bases. Trimming took 4 bases from V and 4 from J; bases not matched to a gene: 10. Per the germline V gene, CDR1 is MGHDK and CDR2 is SYGVNS. CDR3 length equals 17 residues. The CDR3: CASSGRVGQGTGNTIYF. The CDR3 coding sequence is TGTGCCAGCAGTGGACGGGTGGGACAGGGGACCGGAAACACCATATATTTT.

Here the CDR3 DNA reads TGTGCCAGCAGCCAAGAATGGGGTGGACTAGATACGCAGTATTTT. It specifies CASSQEWGGLDTQYF. The chain combines TRBV14 with TRBJ2-3; perhaps TRBD2 as D (5 bases). The V and J ends lost 0 bases and 5 bases respectively, with 12 bases between them. This CDR3 comprises 15 residues. The germline V gene has CDR1 SGHDN and CDR2 FVKESK. Variable domain in full (rest from reference TRBV14 and TRBJ2-3): EAGVTQFPSHSVIEKGQTVTLRCDPISGHDNLYWYRRVMGKEIKFLLHFVKESKQDESGMPNNRFLAERTGGTYSTLKVQPAELEDSGVYFCASSQEWGGLDTQYFGPGTRLTVL.